Following are 21 T cell receptor beta chains from one sample sequenced in a study of T-cell reconstitution after alpha-beta-depleted transplantation in children. The library targeted TCRbeta and was prepared with unique molecular identifiers. TCRdb ran MiXCR on the PCR reads and lists one entry per CDR3 protein. Of some 490,000 distinct CDR3 sequences listed, approximately 12% are singletons. Source: PBMCs from the stem cell graft donor, taken from the stem cell graft. These receptors came from a human donor who donated a stem cell graft to a child with combined immunodeficiency.

This clonotype has at least ten counts. V and J are TRBV6-1 and TRBJ2-3, with D unclear. V gave up 3 bases and J gave up 4 bases, with 8 bases separating them. Germline CDR1 and CDR2: MNHNS and SASEGT. The CDR3 has 13 residues. CDR3 DNA sequence: TGTGCCAGCAGTGACCGGACGCCAGATACGCAGTATTTT. This sequence encodes CASSDRTPDTQYF.

This clonotype was seen repeatedly, ten times or more. The genes are TRBV29-1 and TRBJ2-2, with D tentatively TRBD1 (5 bases). CDR1 is SQVTM and CDR2 is ANQGSEA in the germline V gene. The CDR3 runs to 13 residues. Trimming shortened V by 4 bases and J by 3 bases, and 9 bases separated the two germline ends. Here the CDR3 DNA reads TGCAGCGTTGCTCGACAGTACACCGGGGAGCTGTTTTTT. Amino acid sequence: CSVARQYTGELFF.

This clonotype has only a few counts. Here the CDR3 DNA reads TGTGCCACCAGCAGAGGGCGACTAGCGGGAGAGGGAGATACGCAGTATTTT. Amino acids: CATSRGRLAGEGDTQYF. The chain has TRBV15 and TRBJ2-3; 12 positions match TRBD2. This CDR3 region has 17 residues. Germline loops: CDR1 LNHNV, CDR2 YYDKDF (reference sequence). With 1 base clipped from V and 5 bases from J, the junction kept 7 bases outside the gene matches. Together with reference TRBV15 and TRBJ2-3, the CDR3 gives the full variable domain: DAMVIQNPRYQVTQFGKPVTLSCSQTLNHNVMYWYQQKSSQAPKLLFHYYDKDFNNEADTPDNFQSRRPNTSFCFLDIRSPGLGDTAMYLCATSRGRLAGEGDTQYFGPGTRLTVL.

This clonotype appeared a few times. This chain joins TRBV27 and TRBJ2-7; 7 positions match TRBD1. This CDR3 comprises 14 residues. Germline lookup yields CDR1 MNHEY and CDR2 SMNVEV (reference sequence). V gave up 9 bases and J gave up 3 bases; unmatched junction bases: 11. The CDR3 reads CASKDRVRLYEQYF. The CDR3 nucleotides are TGTGCCAGTAAAGACAGGGTACGTCTCTACGAGCAGTACTTC.

In this sample, this clonotype turned up a few times. V usage is TRBV15 and J usage is TRBJ2-3, with TRBD2 identical over 10 bases. Germline V gives CDR1 LNHNV, CDR2 YYDKDF (reference sequence). CDR3 length: 16 amino acids. J was trimmed by 0 bases and V by 5 bases; bases with no gene match: 5. The CDR3 DNA is TGTGCCACCAGCCCCCGGACTAGCGGAAGCACAGATACGCAGTATTTT. Encoded protein: CATSPRTSGSTDTQYF.

The sample holds a few counts of this clonotype. The chain combines TRBV20-1 with TRBJ2-5; 7 nucleotides match TRBD2. Germline V lookup: CDR1 DFQATT, CDR2 SNEGSKA (reference sequence). Trimming at V came to 6 bases and at J to 1 base, leaving 2 bases not matched to a gene. This CDR3 spans 12 amino acids. In nucleotides, the CDR3 is TGCAGTGCCGGGGGGACCCAAGAGACCCAGTACTTC. It is translated as CSAGGTQETQYF.

This clonotype appeared many times. This sequence joins TRBV12-3 or TRBV12-4 and TRBJ2-2, with 7 positions matching TRBD1. The V segment lost 5 bases and the J segment 4 bases; nucleotides outside the gene matches: 10. The CDR3 sequence is 16 residues long. For the CDR3, the DNA is TGTGCCAGCAGTCGGGACAGAGGGGCGAGCACCGGGGAGCTGTTTTTT. Protein product: CASSRDRGASTGELFF.

The CDR3 nucleotides read TGTGCCATCAGTTTAGCGGGGGGGCCTGACACCGGGGAGCTGTTTTTT. Protein sequence: CAISLAGGPDTGELFF. The chain employs TRBV10-3 and TRBJ2-2; 11 positions match TRBD2. The ends lost 5 bases at V and 3 bases at J; junction bases unmatched: 5. The CDR3 consists of 16 residues. Germline V lookup: CDR1 ENHRY, CDR2 SYGVKD.

This clonotype was seen repeatedly, ten times or more. The J gene is TRBJ2-1, the V gene TRBV29-1, with TRBD2 matching over 11 bases. This CDR3 spans 13 amino acids. The germline CDR1 and CDR2 sequences are SQVTM and ANQGSEA. J gave up 6 bases and V 7 bases, and 5 bases lay outside the gene matches. CDR3 loop: CSAGTSGLNEQFF. For the CDR3, the DNA is TGCAGCGCCGGGACTAGCGGCCTCAATGAGCAGTTCTTC.

At least ten counts were recorded for this clonotype. The chain links TRBV28 to TRBJ2-1, with D tentatively TRBD2 (6 bases). Trimming cost V 3 bases and J 3 bases, with 15 bases left between them. Per the germline V gene, CDR1 is MDHEN and CDR2 is SYDVKM. There are 16 residues in the CDR3. The CDR3, as DNA: TGTGCCAGCAGTTTCGGAGGGGAAGGATTCTACAATGAGCAGTTCTTC. Translation: CASSFGGEGFYNEQFF.

The chain combines TRBV5-5 with TRBJ2-4, with 9 bases fitting TRBD2. Germline V gene lookup returns CDR1 SGHKS and CDR2 YYEKEE (reference sequence). The CDR3 has 17 residues. J gave up 6 bases and V 4 bases, and 14 bases lay outside the gene matches. CDR3 nucleotides: TGTGCCAGCAGCCCAGAACTAGCGGGTGGAGTCGGAAACATTCAGTACTTC. It yields the protein CASSPELAGGVGNIQYF. Using reference TRBV5-5 and TRBJ2-4 for the parts outside the CDR3, the full variable domain is DAGVTQSPTHLIKTRGQQVTLRCSPISGHKSVSWYQQVLGQGPQFIFQYYEKEERGRGNFPDRFSARQFPNYSSELNVNALLLGDSALYLCASSPELAGGVGNIQYFGAGTRLSVL.

This chain joins TRBV6-2 or TRBV6-3 and TRBJ2-7; tentative D call: TRBD1 (7 bases). The CDR3 length is 16 residues. Trimming pared 6 bases from V and 0 bases from J, leaving 18 bases between. The germline CDR1 and CDR2 sequences are MNHEY and SVGEGT. As DNA, the CDR3 is TGTGCCAGCAGAACCGACAGGGTCGGGAGCTCCTACGAGCAGTACTTC. As protein: CASRTDRVGSSYEQYF.

This clonotype occurred a few times. The V and J genes are TRBV7-2 and TRBJ2-1, with 14 bases fitting TRBD2. CDR1 is SGHTA and CDR2 is FQGNSA in the germline V gene. The CDR3 is 16 residues long. V lost 2 bases to trimming and J lost 7 bases; unmatched junction nucleotides: 4. The CDR3 bases are TGTGCCAGCAGCTTAAGACTAGCGGGAGGGGGAAATGAGCAGTTCTTC. The encoded protein is CASSLRLAGGGNEQFF. The full variable domain, with the rest looked up from reference TRBV7-2 and TRBJ2-1, is GAGVSQSPSNKVTEKGKDVELRCDPISGHTALYWYRQSLGQGLEFLIYFQGNSAPDKSGLPSDRFSAERTGGSVSTLTIQRTQQEDSAVYLCASSLRLAGGGNEQFFGPGTRLTVL.

V gene TRBV9 combines with J gene TRBJ2-1; TRBD2 agrees at 11 bases. The junction had 5 bases not matched to a gene; V was cut back by 3 bases and J by 3 bases. Germline V gene sequence: CDR1 SGDLS, CDR2 YYNGEE. The CDR3 has 16 amino acids. The CDR3 sequence: CASSAAGLAVYNEQFF. As DNA, the CDR3 is TGTGCCAGCAGCGCCGCGGGACTAGCGGTCTACAATGAGCAGTTCTTC. The full variable domain, its missing parts supplied by reference TRBV9 and TRBJ2-1, is DSGVTQTPKHLITATGQRVTLRCSPRSGDLSVYWYQQSLDQGLQFLIQYYNGEERAKGNILERFSAQQFPDLHSELNLSSLELGDSALYFCASSAAGLAVYNEQFFGPGTRLTVL.

This clonotype was seen more than once but under ten times. This chain joins TRBV7-9 and TRBJ2-5; the match to TRBD2 covers 12 bases. The CDR3 covers 16 residues. Trimming cost V 5 bases and J 4 bases; bases outside gene matches: 8. Germline V gene sequence: CDR1 SEHNR, CDR2 FQNEAQ (reference sequence). CDR3 sequence (DNA): TGTGCCAGCAGCGAACCTAGCGGGGGGGTCCCAGAGACCCAGTACTTC. Its protein product is CASSEPSGGVPETQYF.

This clonotype came up a few times. The rearrangement joins TRBV20-1 to TRBJ2-3; D is possibly TRBD2 (5 bases). The CDR3 is made up of 14 amino acids. Trimming pared 3 bases from V and 0 bases from J, leaving 10 bases between. The germline V gene encodes CDR1 DFQATT and CDR2 SNEGSKA (reference sequence). CDR3 residues: CSASQAESTDTQYF. CDR3 in DNA: TGCAGTGCTAGTCAAGCGGAGAGCACAGATACGCAGTATTTT.

At least ten counts were recorded for this clonotype. The chain combines TRBV29-1 with TRBJ2-2; 9 bases are shared with TRBD2. The V segment lost 3 bases and the J segment 8 bases; nucleotides outside the gene matches: 10. CDR1 is SQVTM, CDR2 ANQGSEA, per germline. The CDR3 consists of 15 residues. DNA for the CDR3: TGCAGCGTTGATATACCCAGCGGGGGGACGGGGGAGCTGTTTTTT. Protein: CSVDIPSGGTGELFF.

The CDR3 loop reads CASSQDWGQGDTGELFF. The DNA of the CDR3 is TGCGCCAGCAGCCAAGATTGGGGACAGGGCGACACCGGGGAGCTGTTTTTT. The V call is TRBV4-3, the J call TRBJ2-2; 9 nucleotides align to TRBD1. Germline V CDR1 and CDR2: LGHNA, YSLEER. V lost 0 bases, J lost 3 bases, and 5 bases stayed unmatched. The CDR3 covers 17 residues.

The rearrangement links TRBV29-1 to TRBJ1-2, with D tentatively TRBD1 (5 bases). Germline V lookup: CDR1 SQVTM, CDR2 ANQGSEA. The CDR3 has 13 residues. The CDR3 here is CTVGDSRAYGYTF. CDR3 DNA: TGCACCGTCGGGGACTCGCGGGCCTATGGCTACACCTTC.

The chain couples TRBV6-1 to TRBJ2-7; weak D call: TRBD1 (6 bases). This CDR3 region has 15 residues. Trimming took 4 bases from V and 0 from J, leaving 13 bases between them. Germline lookup yields CDR1 MNHNS and CDR2 SASEGT. The CDR3 is CASSVDSGTSYEQYF. DNA of the CDR3: TGTGCCAGCAGTGTGGACAGTGGGACCTCCTACGAGCAGTACTTC.

This clonotype was counted only a few times. The V gene is TRBV28, the J gene TRBJ2-7; 9 nucleotides align to TRBD1. V trimming: 3 bases; J trimming: 2 bases; junction bases outside the gene matches: 14. The CDR3 length is 18 residues. Germline values: CDR1 MDHEN, CDR2 SYDVKM. DNA of the CDR3: TGTGCCAGCAGTTTCCCTCCCCCGACAGGGGGTTTTCCCTACGAGCAGTACTTC. It is translated as CASSFPPPTGGFPYEQYF. Supplemented by reference TRBV28 and TRBJ2-7, the full variable domain reads DVKVTQSSRYLVKRTGEKVFLECVQDMDHENMFWYRQDPGLGLRLIYFSYDVKMKEKGDIPEGYSVSREKKERFSLILESASTNQTSMYLCASSFPPPTGGFPYEQYFGPGTRLTVT.